These 24 T cell receptor beta chains were all obtained from the same sample, sequenced in a study of shared clonotypes between healthy human individuals. Assay used: immunoSEQ multiplex PCR; TCRdb lists only in-frame clones, some missing. The sample contains about 600,000 clones, less than 98% of which appear only once. The sequenced sample consisted of naive CD4+ T cells sorted from blood. Described subset: CD45RA+ positively selected. The source is a woman aged 25 to 45 in good health.

This clone was picked up one time. This chain joins TRBV7-2 and TRBJ2-3; D gene unclear. Trimming took 1 base from V and 4 from J, leaving 9 bases between them. This CDR3 has 14 amino acids. The germline V gene has CDR1 SGHTA and CDR2 FQGNSA. The CDR3 spells CASSLVYSADTQYF. The CDR3 nucleotides are TGTGCCAGCAGCTTAGTGTACAGCGCAGATACGCAGTATTTT.

The CDR3 DNA follows: TGTGCCAGTAGCCCGCCGGGAACCATGGGAGAGACCCAGTACTTC. Translated, it gives CASSPPGTMGETQYF. V is TRBV19 and J is TRBJ2-5, with a weak D call TRBD2 (5 bases). V was trimmed by 6 bases and J by 4 bases, leaving 18 bases between them. Germline values: CDR1 LNHDA, CDR2 SQIVND (reference sequence). CDR3 length: 15 residues.

The rearrangement uses TRBV19 and TRBJ2-3; D is uncertain. The CDR3 has 15 residues. The V gene lost 1 base and the J gene lost 3 bases, with 11 bases spanning the gap. From germline, CDR1 is LNHDA and CDR2 SQIVND (reference sequence). The CDR3 reads CASSIVRILTDTQYF. For the CDR3, the DNA is TGTGCCAGTAGTATAGTCCGGATATTAACAGATACGCAGTATTTT.

The chain is built from TRBV19 and TRBJ1-4; 7 nucleotides agree with TRBD1. The CDR3 runs 14 residues. V trimming: 4 bases; J trimming: 8 bases; junction bases outside the gene matches: 7. Per germline, CDR1 LNHDA and CDR2 SQIVND (reference sequence). For the CDR3, the DNA is TGTGCCAGTAGTAACAGGGGATTGGAAGAAAAACTGTTTTTT. This sequence encodes CASSNRGLEEKLFF.

The rearrangement uses TRBV18 and TRBJ2-1, with 13 positions matching TRBD2. Trimming removed 3 bases from V and 1 base from J; junction bases left unmatched: 3. This CDR3 region has 17 residues. Germline assignment: CDR1 KGHSH and CDR2 LQKENI. The CDR3 bases are TGTGCCAGCTCACCCCGGACTAGCGGGAGTTCCTACAATGAGCAGTTCTTC. This encodes CASSPRTSGSSYNEQFF. Full variable domain (rest looked up from reference TRBV18 and TRBJ2-1): NAGVMQNPRHLVRRRGQEARLRCSPMKGHSHVYWYRQLPEEGLKFMVYLQKENIIDESGMPKERFSAEFPKEGPSILRIQQVVRGDSAAYFCASSPRTSGSSYNEQFFGPGTRLTVL.

The table lists this clone with a count of one. J is TRBJ2-2 and V is TRBV2; TRBD2 matches 12 bases. Germline V gene lookup returns CDR1 SNHLY and CDR2 FYNNEI. This CDR3 has 17 amino acids. V shed 6 bases and J 2 bases; nucleotides not matched to a gene: 7. As DNA, the CDR3 is TGTGCCAGCAGCGGCGGACTAGCGGGGCCCAACACCGGGGAGCTGTTTTTT. Translation gives CASSGGLAGPNTGELFF.

This rearrangement joins TRBV18 to TRBJ2-6; no clear D. From germline, CDR1 is KGHSH and CDR2 LQKENI. The germline V and J ends were trimmed by 6 bases and 0 bases, with 21 bases remaining between them. There are 19 residues in the CDR3. The CDR3 DNA follows: TGTGCCAGCTCCTCTCAGGTACAGCAGCCGTTCTCTGGGGCCAACGTCCTGACTTTC. Protein: CASSSQVQQPFSGANVLTF.

The chain uses TRBV7-8 and TRBJ2-7; 9 bases align to TRBD1. The germline CDR1 and CDR2 sequences are SGHVS and FQNEAQ. This CDR3 region has 14 residues. Trimming took 5 bases from V and 2 from J; bases not matched to a gene: 4. The CDR3 spells CASSPGTGTYEQYF. CDR3 sequence (DNA): TGTGCCAGCAGCCCCGGGACAGGGACCTACGAGCAGTACTTC.

The rearrangement uses TRBV6-5 and TRBJ2-3, with D possibly matching TRBD2 (6 bases). Trimming took off 10 bases at V and 4 bases at J, with 18 bases between the two ends. Germline V CDR1 and CDR2: MNHEY, SVGAGI. The CDR3 is 14 amino acids. The chain's CDR3 is CATEKTRQSDTQYF. Here the CDR3 DNA reads TGTGCCACCGAAAAGACTAGACAATCAGATACGCAGTATTTT.

The chain uses TRBV6-5 and TRBJ2-1; D may be TRBD1 (6 bases). Germline V gene data show CDR1 as MNHEY and CDR2 as SVGAGI. The CDR3 length is 14 residues. V gave up 5 bases and J gave up 0 bases, with 8 bases separating them. This chain's CDR3 is CASSPRGSYNEQFF. In DNA, the CDR3 is TGTGCCAGCAGTCCCAGGGGCTCCTACAATGAGCAGTTCTTC.

The chain is built from TRBV6-5 and TRBJ2-5; D may match TRBD1 or TRBD2 (5 bases each). Trimming removed 0 bases from V and 4 bases from J, with 9 bases in between. The CDR3 length is 14 residues. CDR1 and CDR2 from the germline V gene are MNHEY and SVGAGI. In DNA form, the CDR3 reads TGTGCCAGCAGTTACTCGGGGGTTGGAGAGACCCAGTACTTC. Protein: CASSYSGVGETQYF.

The sample holds a few counts of this clone. The chain has TRBV11-2 and TRBJ1-1; D remains ambiguous. Germline lookup yields CDR1 SGHAT and CDR2 FQNNGV. V dropped 1 base and J dropped 0 bases, with 6 bases sitting between them. There are 14 residues in the CDR3. The DNA for the CDR3 is TGTGCCAGCAGCTTAGCTCAATTGAACACTGAAGCTTTCTTT. Residues: CASSLAQLNTEAFF.

V usage is TRBV5-1 and J usage is TRBJ2-7; a weak D match, TRBD2 (6 bases). The CDR3 spans 15 residues. The germline V gene encodes CDR1 SGHRS and CDR2 YFSETQ. V was pared by 0 bases and J by 6 bases, with 16 bases between. CDR3 bases: TGCGCCAGCAGCTTGGGGGACGGGGGTTTCGGCGAGCAGTACTTC. It specifies CASSLGDGGFGEQYF.

This chain links TRBV6-1 with TRBJ2-1; no firm D call. V lost 2 bases to trimming and J lost 8 bases, with 13 bases between them. The CDR3 has 14 residues. Germline CDR1 reads MNHNS; CDR2 reads SASEGT. CDR3 region: CASSEMVGSDEQFF. The DNA of the CDR3 is TGTGCCAGCAGTGAAATGGTTGGCAGCGATGAGCAGTTCTTC.

V gene TRBV11-2 combines with J gene TRBJ2-1, with 10 nucleotides matching TRBD2. Germline CDR1 and CDR2: SGHAT and FQNNGV. The CDR3 has 15 residues. Losses at the gene ends were 7 bases for V and 4 bases for J; bases not matched to a gene: 7. CDR3 in amino acids: CASTKRTSGYNEQFF. The CDR3 DNA sequence: TGTGCCAGCACCAAGAGGACTAGCGGTTACAATGAGCAGTTCTTC.

This chain uses TRBV5-6 with TRBJ2-6, with 8 bases lining up with TRBD1. The V gene's germline CDR1 is SGHDT and CDR2 YYEEEE. The CDR3 spans 18 residues. The V gene end was trimmed by 0 bases and the J gene end by 0 bases; junction bases not matched to a gene: 5. The CDR3 sequence is CASSLVGRGPSGANVLTF. CDR3 sequence (DNA): TGTGCCAGCAGCTTGGTCGGCAGGGGGCCCTCTGGGGCCAACGTCCTGACTTTC.

The V call is TRBV25-1, the J call TRBJ2-1; D not certain. Germline V gene data show CDR1 as MGHDK and CDR2 as SYGVNS. V was cut by 2 bases and J by 0 bases, with 17 bases left in between. The CDR3 is 18 amino acids. Here the CDR3 reads CASSEAWAAPSSYNEQFF. The CDR3 bases are TGTGCCAGCAGTGAAGCTTGGGCTGCGCCAAGCTCCTACAATGAGCAGTTCTTC.

The chain joins TRBV28 to TRBJ2-7; D might be TRBD1 or TRBD2, each matching 5 bases. Trimming stripped 10 bases from V and 2 bases from J, with 18 bases between. Germline V lookup: CDR1 MDHEN, CDR2 SYDVKM. The CDR3 length is 14 residues. CDR3 in DNA: TGTGCCACCCTCAGACGAGGGGTTCCCTACGAGCAGTACTTC. Its translation: CATLRRGVPYEQYF.

The chain employs TRBV27 and TRBJ2-7; D not resolved. The CDR3 is 16 amino acids. Germline lookup yields CDR1 MNHEY and CDR2 SMNVEV (reference sequence). With 2 bases removed from V and 0 bases from J, the gap between germline ends came to 14 bases. The CDR3 region has the DNA TGTGCCAGCAGTTTACGGTACGGCTTTAGCTCCTACGAGCAGTACTTC. Its translation is CASSLRYGFSSYEQYF.

The chain combines TRBV6-6 with TRBJ2-7; 13 nucleotides match TRBD2. The CDR3 loop spans 15 amino acids. CDR1 is MNHNY and CDR2 is SVGAGI in the germline V gene (reference sequence). V shed 7 bases, J shed 2 bases, and the junction held 5 bases outside the gene matches. DNA for the CDR3: TGTGCCAGCAATTCAGGACTAGCGGGAGCCTACGAGCAGTACTTC. Amino acids: CASNSGLAGAYEQYF.

This chain links TRBV28 with TRBJ2-7; 14 bases match TRBD2. V was pared by 5 bases and J by 3 bases, with 3 bases of the junction left unmatched. The V gene's germline CDR1 is MDHEN and CDR2 SYDVKM. This CDR3 spans 15 amino acids. The CDR3 DNA reads TGTGCCAGCAGTCCGACTAGCGGGGGGGTCTACGAGCAGTACTTC. This translates into CASSPTSGGVYEQYF.

J is TRBJ2-7 and V is TRBV18, with D hard to call. Germline V lookup: CDR1 KGHSH, CDR2 LQKENI. The ends were cut back, 2 bases at V and 4 bases at J, with 6 bases in the middle. CDR3 length: 12 amino acids. CDR3 bases: TGTGCCAGCTCACCAAGGCCATACGAGCAGTACTTC. Its translation: CASSPRPYEQYF.

The V and J genes are TRBV15 and TRBJ2-7; 11 bases agree with TRBD2. Germline CDR1 is LNHNV and CDR2 is YYDKDF (reference sequence). The CDR3 consists of 19 residues. V lost 5 bases to trimming and J lost 2 bases; unmatched junction nucleotides: 17. As DNA, the CDR3 is TGTGCCACCAGCCCACACCAATTTCTGACTAGCGGGGTTACCTACGAGCAGTACTTC. Translating it yields CATSPHQFLTSGVTYEQYF.

The rearrangement uses TRBV18 and TRBJ2-3; unclear D gene. The germline CDR1 and CDR2 sequences are KGHSH and LQKENI. V lost 3 bases and J lost 5, with 3 bases in between. The CDR3 spans 11 residues. CDR3 nucleotides: TGTGCCAGCTCACCTGAAGATACGCAGTATTTT. Translation gives CASSPEDTQYF.